A selection of T cell receptor beta chains follows, all from one sample in a study of Ad26.COV2.S vaccination and SARS-CoV-2 variants. The assay was immunoSEQ multiplex PCR, and TCRdb's table has in-frame clones only and misses some. Here the sample spans 180,000 or so clones, around 88% being singletons. The starting material was peripheral blood, obtained after recovery from COVID-19. Receptors originate from a human donor who had recovered from COVID-19. Each CDR3 is given with its conserved first and last residue. A D gene is named only where the DNA matches it firmly. Some rows have no size entry. The others give once, few or many, or a class for an expanded clone.

abundance,d_gene,j_gene,v_gene,CDR3aa,CDR3nt
few,.,TRBJ1-1,TRBV6-5,CASSPPDRLSKAFF,TGTGCCAGCAGTCCGCCCGACAGGCTAAGCAAAGCTTTCTTT
.,TRBD1,TRBJ1-2,TRBV27,CASSLAGQGIDYTF,TGTGCCAGCAGTCTAGCCGGACAGGGTATAGACTACACCTTC
.,.,TRBJ1-1,TRBV28,CASLGPMNTEAFF,TGTGCCAGTCTGGGACCTATGAACACTGAAGCTTTCTTT
.,.,TRBJ2-3,TRBV2,CASKETPPDTQYF,TGTGCCAGCAAAGAAACCCCACCAGATACGCAGTATTTT
.,.,TRBJ1-1,TRBV4-1,CASSQKGYENTEAFF,TGCGCCAGCAGCCAAAAGGGGTATGAGAACACTGAAGCTTTCTTT
.,.,TRBJ2-3,TRBV11-3,CASKRTSTDTQYF,TGTGCCAGCAAGAGAACTAGCACAGATACGCAGTATTTT
.,.,TRBJ2-1,TRBV24-1,CATSDLSSSYNEQFF,TGTGCCACCAGTGATTTGTCCAGCTCCTACAATGAGCAGTTCTTC
.,TRBD1,TRBJ2-1,TRBV5-4,CASSLAPGQGYNVEQFF,TGTGCCAGCAGCTTGGCACCGGGACAGGGTTACAATGTGGAGCAGTTCTTC
.,.,TRBJ2-7,TRBV3-1/TRBV3-2,CASADFAGGGLYF,TGTGCCAGCGCAGACTTTGCCGGCGGAGGTCTGTACTTC
.,.,TRBJ2-3,TRBV7-3,CASSLIGRAGKSDTQYF,TGTGCCAGCAGCTTAATCGGGCGGGCGGGGAAGTCAGATACGCAGTATTTT
.,.,TRBJ1-2,TRBV6-5,CASSLNQGAGYGYTF,TGTGCCAGCAGTCTTAATCAGGGAGCGGGCTATGGCTACACCTTC
.,.,TRBJ1-1,TRBV19,CASSIGRGNTEAFF,TGTGCCAGTAGTATAGGTAGGGGGAACACTGAAGCTTTCTTT
.,.,TRBJ2-3,TRBV5-1,CASSLDPGDTQYF,TGCGCCAGCAGCTTGGACCCGGGGGATACGCAGTATTTT
few,.,TRBJ1-5,TRBV28,CASSYRGQPQHF,TGTGCCAGCAGTTATAGGGGTCAGCCCCAGCATTTT
few,.,TRBJ2-5,TRBV6-1,CASSENEALQETQYF,TGTGCCAGCAGTGAAAACGAAGCTTTACAAGAGACCCAGTACTTC
.,.,TRBJ1-1,TRBV2,CASSPGTEAFF,TGTGCCAGCAGCCCTGGGACTGAAGCTTTCTTT
.,.,TRBJ2-3,TRBV25-1,CASGKGEVGADTQYF,TGTGCCAGCGGAAAGGGTGAGGTCGGCGCAGATACGCAGTATTTT
few,TRBD1,TRBJ1-5,TRBV4-1,CASSRTPTGPPQHF,TGCGCCAGCAGCCGGACTCCGACAGGGCCGCCCCAGCATTTT
.,.,TRBJ2-7,TRBV27,CASRSGSGYEQYF,TGTGCCAGCAGGAGTGGGAGTGGGTACGAGCAGTACTTC
.,.,TRBJ2-3,TRBV5-6,CASSLGDTQYF,TGTGCCAGCAGCTTGGGAGATACGCAGTATTTT
.,TRBD2,TRBJ2-3,TRBV9,CASSFGGVSEQGTDTQYF,TGTGCCAGCAGTTTTGGGGGGGTCTCAGAACAGGGCACAGATACGCAGTATTTT
.,TRBD2,TRBJ2-1,TRBV5-1,CASSWTSGGPSSYNEQFF,TGCGCCAGCAGCTGGACTAGCGGGGGGCCGAGCTCCTACAATGAGCAGTTCTTC
once,.,TRBJ2-1,TRBV29-1,CSAMGADEQFF,TGCAGCGCCATGGGGGCCGATGAGCAGTTCTTC
.,TRBD1,TRBJ2-1,TRBV15,CATSRVEIRGLSYNEQFF,TGTGCCACCAGCAGAGTAGAGATCAGGGGGCTCTCCTACAATGAGCAGTTCTTC
.,TRBD1,TRBJ2-7,TRBV7-9,CASTPTRDRISYEQYF,TGTGCCAGCACCCCCACCCGGGACAGGATATCCTACGAGCAGTACTTC
.,TRBD1,TRBJ2-1,TRBV12-3/TRBV12-4,CASRIHTGGSQFF,TGTGCCAGCAGGATTCACACAGGGGGTTCGCAGTTCTTC
.,TRBD1,TRBJ1-1,TRBV6-1,CASSEAGRGRAEAFF,TGTGCCAGCAGTGAAGCCGGGAGGGGGCGAGCTGAAGCTTTCTTT
.,.,TRBJ2-1,TRBV30,CAWSGQDGLEQFF,TGTGCCTGGAGTGGCCAAGACGGACTCGAGCAGTTCTTC
.,TRBD2,TRBJ2-5,TRBV7-6,CASSSLAGERETQYF,TGTGCCAGCAGCTCGTTAGCGGGGGAAAGGGAGACCCAGTACTTC
few,TRBD1,TRBJ1-2,TRBV28,CASNLYSGTGLYGYTF,TGTGCCAGCAATTTATACTCCGGGACAGGGCTTTATGGCTACACCTTC
.,.,TRBJ2-7,TRBV7-9,CASSLVSGPPYEQYF,TGTGCCAGCAGCTTAGTGTCAGGACCCCCCTACGAGCAGTACTTC
.,.,TRBJ1-3,TRBV2,CASSDDSSGNTIYF,TGTGCCAGCAGTGACGACAGCTCTGGAAACACCATATATTTT
few,.,TRBJ2-3,TRBV11-2,CASSHRRWRDEDTQYF,TGTGCCAGCAGCCACAGACGATGGAGGGATGAGGATACGCAGTATTTT
.,.,TRBJ2-1,TRBV30,CAWSVGQSTYNEQFF,TGTGCCTGGAGTGTAGGGCAGTCTACCTACAATGAGCAGTTCTTC
.,TRBD1,TRBJ2-2,TRBV27,CASSLSRTGPYTGELFF,TGTGCCAGCAGTTTATCGCGGACAGGGCCCTACACCGGGGAGCTGTTTTTT
.,.,TRBJ2-5,TRBV27,CASSSTEGLQETQYF,TGTGCCAGCAGTTCCACTGAGGGACTTCAAGAGACCCAGTACTTC
.,TRBD2,TRBJ2-1,TRBV4-1,CASSLSGRAGEQFF,TGCGCCAGCAGCCTAAGCGGGAGGGCCGGTGAGCAGTTCTTC
.,TRBD2,TRBJ2-3,TRBV3-1/TRBV3-2,CASRLAGGRGDTQYF,TGTGCCAGCAGACTAGCGGGAGGGCGGGGAGATACGCAGTATTTT
.,.,TRBJ1-1,TRBV10-3,CAISEKAGIETEAFF,TGTGCCATCAGTGAGAAAGCAGGGATCGAGACTGAAGCTTTCTTT
.,TRBD1,TRBJ2-2,TRBV5-4,CASTRLGQGEPGELFF,TGTGCCAGCACCAGACTGGGACAGGGTGAGCCCGGGGAGCTGTTTTTT
.,.,TRBJ2-1,TRBV29-1,CSAQGQGEQFF,TGCAGCGCCCAAGGGCAGGGTGAGCAGTTCTTC
.,TRBD1,TRBJ1-4,TRBV18,CASSPGTGGEKLFF,TGTGCCAGCTCACCGGGGACAGGTGGTGAAAAACTGTTTTTT
once,TRBD1,TRBJ1-2,TRBV5-1,CASSPDRTYYGYTF,TGCGCCAGCAGCCCGGACAGGACTTACTATGGCTACACCTTC
.,.,TRBJ2-2,TRBV7-8,CASSRGSGELFF,TGTGCCAGCAGTCGGGGATCCGGGGAGCTGTTTTTT
.,.,TRBJ2-1,TRBV5-6,CASSLTTGTTQFF,TGTGCCAGCAGCCTAACTACAGGGACGACGCAGTTCTTC
.,.,TRBJ2-7,TRBV7-8,CASSFRTGTDEQYF,TGTGCCAGCAGCTTTAGAACCGGGACTGACGAGCAGTACTTC
.,.,TRBJ2-5,TRBV5-1,CASSGLDGRKETQYF,TGCGCCAGCAGCGGGCTGGACGGGCGGAAAGAGACCCAGTACTTC
.,.,TRBJ1-1,TRBV6-1,CASSERWGTEAFF,TGTGCCAGCAGTGAACGGTGGGGCACTGAAGCTTTCTTT
.,.,TRBJ1-4,TRBV25-1,CASRTEGNEKLFF,TGTGCCAGCAGGACTGAAGGCAATGAAAAACTGTTTTTT
.,.,TRBJ2-7,TRBV11-2,CASSRQEPYEQYF,TGTGCCAGCAGCCGTCAGGAGCCCTACGAGCAGTACTTC
.,.,TRBJ2-2,TRBV5-5,CASRGGTGELFF,TGTGCCAGCAGGGGGGGCACCGGGGAGCTGTTTTTT